Shown below are 27 T cell receptor beta chains from a single sample sequenced in a study of CD8 T cells in ankylosing spondylitis. TCRdb reprocessed the 5' RACE reads with MiXCR, giving one entry per CDR3 protein. Among a few hundred thousand distinct CDR3 sequences listed, around 20% were seen once. The sample was blood, either unsorted or a sorted T cell fraction (not recorded which). The receptor source for this set is a female donor with ankylosing spondylitis or in good health (not recorded which).

The gene calls are TRBV4-1 and TRBJ2-1; 10 nucleotides agree with TRBD2. This CDR3 region has 18 residues. Losses at the gene ends were 0 bases for V and 4 bases for J; bases not matched to a gene: 9. Germline V gives CDR1 MGHRA, CDR2 YSYEKL. CDR3 nucleotides: TGCGCCAGCAGCCAAGATTCTTCAGCGGGAGGGATTTACAATGAGCAGTTCTTC. The encoded protein is CASSQDSSAGGIYNEQFF.

This clonotype was seen only a few times. The gene calls are TRBV10-3 and TRBJ2-7; possible D gene TRBD2, 5 bases. The CDR3 spans 14 residues. Looked up from germline, CDR1 is ENHRY and CDR2 is SYGVKD. V was clipped by 4 bases and J by 2 bases, with 12 bases between them. CDR3 residues: CAISGKEEPYEQYF. The DNA of the CDR3 is TGTGCCATCAGTGGGAAGGAGGAACCCTACGAGCAGTACTTC.

This clonotype was counted only a few times. This chain uses TRBV7-2 with TRBJ2-1; D uncertain. V dropped 2 bases and J dropped 0 bases, with 14 bases sitting between them. Looked up from germline, CDR1 is SGHTA and CDR2 is FQGNSA. CDR3 length equals 17 residues. The CDR3 region is CASSLNGGQSSYNEQFF. For the CDR3, the DNA is TGTGCCAGCAGCTTAAATGGTGGGCAGAGCTCCTACAATGAGCAGTTCTTC.

This clonotype was detected only a few times. The chain carries TRBV20-1 and TRBJ2-3; maybe TRBD2 (6 bases). Germline V gene lookup returns CDR1 DFQATT and CDR2 SNEGSKA (reference sequence). Trimming shortened V by 0 bases and J by 0 bases, and 10 bases separated the two germline ends. CDR3 length equals 15 residues. The CDR3 reads CSARDYGGSTDTQYF. Here the CDR3 DNA reads TGCAGTGCTAGAGATTACGGGGGAAGCACAGATACGCAGTATTTT.

The gene calls are TRBV4-3 and TRBJ2-7; perhaps D is TRBD1 or TRBD2 (5 bases each). Trimming took 0 bases from V and 5 from J, leaving 11 bases between them. The germline gives CDR1 LGHNA, CDR2 YSLEER. The CDR3 is made up of 14 amino acids. The CDR3 is CASSQDLGDHEQYF. In nucleotides, the CDR3 is TGCGCCAGCAGCCAAGATCTGGGGGACCACGAGCAGTACTTC.

The sample holds a few counts of this clonotype. V gene TRBV6-5 combines with J gene TRBJ2-1, with 9 bases aligning to TRBD1. The V segment lost 6 bases and the J segment 10 bases; nucleotides outside the gene matches: 4. Looked up from germline, CDR1 is MNHEY and CDR2 is SVGAGI. The CDR3 is 12 amino acids. CDR3 nucleotide sequence: TGTGCCAGCAGCAGAGACAGGGGGGAGCAGTTCTTC. As protein: CASSRDRGEQFF.

This clonotype appeared many times. CDR3 sequence (DNA): TGTGCCAGCAGCCTTCCCGGGACTAGCGGCCAAGAGACCCAGTACTTC. Translated: CASSLPGTSGQETQYF. The rearrangement joins TRBV7-9 to TRBJ2-5, with 11 bases identical to TRBD2. Germline V CDR1 and CDR2: SEHNR, FQNEAQ (reference sequence). The CDR3 consists of 16 residues. The V gene end was trimmed by 5 bases and the J gene end by 1 base; junction bases not matched to a gene: 6.

The chain combines TRBV11-2 with TRBJ1-4, with D tentatively TRBD1 (5 bases). This CDR3 spans 15 amino acids. Trimming cost V 2 bases and J 8 bases, with 15 bases left between them. Per the germline V gene, CDR1 is SGHAT and CDR2 is FQNNGV. CDR3 coding DNA: TGTGCCAGCAGCTTAAGAGGGACGAATGGAGAAAAACTGTTTTTT. Protein: CASSLRGTNGEKLFF.

This clonotype has only a few counts. The chain carries TRBV20-1 and TRBJ2-7; 8 bases are a match to TRBD1. The CDR3 loop spans 13 amino acids. CDR1 and CDR2 from the germline V gene are DFQATT and SNEGSKA (reference sequence). Trimming took 5 bases from V and 3 from J; bases not matched to a gene: 6. CDR3 loop: CSAQTDRVYEQYF. CDR3 nucleotide sequence: TGCAGTGCTCAGACGGACAGGGTCTACGAGCAGTACTTC.

In this sample, this clonotype turned up a few times. The rearrangement uses TRBV12-3 or TRBV12-4 and TRBJ2-3, with TRBD2 as a possible D gene (6 bases). There are 17 residues in the CDR3. The V and J ends lost 0 bases and 2 bases respectively, with 15 bases between them. CDR3 sequence: CASSLAFVGGDTDTQYF. CDR3 nucleotide sequence: TGTGCCAGCAGTTTAGCGTTTGTGGGAGGCGACACAGATACGCAGTATTTT.

This clonotype was observed a handful of times. The CDR3 DNA follows: TGTGCCAGCAGCCAAGAAGATGACGGCGCCTCCTACGAGCAGTACTTC. Encoded protein: CASSQEDDGASYEQYF. The rearrangement joins TRBV4-2 to TRBJ2-7; no definite D call. Per germline, CDR1 LGHNA and CDR2 YNFKEQ. Trimming pared 0 bases from V and 0 bases from J, leaving 12 bases between. There are 16 residues in the CDR3.

This clonotype was found once. The V and J genes are TRBV20-1 and TRBJ2-1; D is perhaps TRBD1 or TRBD2 (6 bases each). V was cut by 1 base and J by 3 bases, with 16 bases left in between. The CDR3 loop spans 16 amino acids. Germline V gives CDR1 DFQATT, CDR2 SNEGSKA (reference sequence). In nucleotides, the CDR3 is TGCAGTGCTAGAGCTCCGTCCGGGGGCTACTACAATGAGCAGTTCTTC. This codes for CSARAPSGGYYNEQFF.

This clonotype occurred a few times. This chain connects TRBV10-3 to TRBJ1-1; 7 positions match TRBD1. CDR1 and CDR2 (germline): ENHRY, SYGVKD. The CDR3 is 13 residues long. J was trimmed by 8 bases and V by 6 bases; bases with no gene match: 9. In DNA form, the CDR3 reads TGTGCCATCAGACAGAGGGGGACAGAGGAAGCTTTCTTT. It specifies CAIRQRGTEEAFF.

The rearrangement joins TRBV20-1 to TRBJ2-2, with 9 bases lining up with TRBD2. Unmatched junction bases numbered 18, after V lost 5 bases and J lost 5 bases. The germline V gene encodes CDR1 DFQATT and CDR2 SNEGSKA (reference sequence). There are 18 residues in the CDR3. The CDR3 sequence: CSASHLGRSGGGTGELFF. The CDR3, as DNA: TGCAGTGCTTCCCATCTGGGGCGTAGCGGGGGAGGGACCGGGGAGCTGTTTTTT.

The V gene is TRBV28, the J gene TRBJ1-1; D unclear. The CDR3 is made up of 14 amino acids. V lost 3 bases, J lost 3 bases, and 11 bases lay in between. CDR1 and CDR2 (germline): MDHEN, SYDVKM. The CDR3 region is CASSLIAGYTEAFF. CDR3 DNA: TGTGCCAGCAGTTTGATCGCGGGGTACACTGAAGCTTTCTTT.

The chain uses TRBV11-2 and TRBJ1-1; D not resolved. Germline V gene lookup returns CDR1 SGHAT and CDR2 FQNNGV. Trimming removed 0 bases at V and 7 bases at J, with 12 bases between. The CDR3 extends over 14 amino acids. CDR3 bases: TGTGCCAGCAGCTTAGATTACGCCTACAGTGAAGCTTTCTTT. This sequence encodes CASSLDYAYSEAFF.

The chain has TRBV14 and TRBJ2-5; D gene ambiguous. The CDR3 loop spans 14 amino acids. Germline V CDR1 and CDR2: SGHDN, FVKESK. Trimming left V 0 bases short and J 2 bases short, with 7 bases between. In nucleotides, the CDR3 is TGTGCCAGCAGCCAAGAGGCGGTTCAAGAGACCCAGTACTTC. Amino acids: CASSQEAVQETQYF.

This clonotype was counted between two and nine times. This chain links TRBV29-1 with TRBJ2-5, with a tentative D call TRBD1 (6 bases). The CDR3 length is 16 residues. The V gene's germline CDR1 is SQVTM and CDR2 ANQGSEA. Trimming cost V 5 bases and J 4 bases, with 23 bases left between them. The DNA of the CDR3 is TGCAGCGTTCCTCCTCCCGGACAGATGTTGTTAGAGACCCAGTACTTC. Protein: CSVPPPGQMLLETQYF.

This clonotype has more than one count but fewer than ten. The J gene is TRBJ1-5, the V gene TRBV5-1; a weak D match, TRBD1 (6 bases). V lost 4 bases, J lost 5 bases, and 16 bases lay in between. The germline CDR1 and CDR2 sequences are SGHRS and YFSETQ. The CDR3 has 15 residues. CDR3 coding DNA: TGCGCCAGCAGCAAGGGGGAGGCGGGCCATCAGCCCCAGCATTTT. Its protein product is CASSKGEAGHQPQHF.

This CDR3 reads CASSLKLSYEQYF. DNA of the CDR3: TGTGCCAGCAGTCTTAAACTCTCCTACGAGCAGTACTTC. This rearrangement joins TRBV6-6 to TRBJ2-7, with unresolved D. The ends were cut back, 5 bases at V and 0 bases at J, with 8 bases in the middle. There are 13 residues in the CDR3. CDR1 and CDR2 from the germline V gene are MNHNY and SVGAGI (reference sequence).

This chain links TRBV20-1 with TRBJ2-7; TRBD2 is a possible D gene (6 bases). Germline-derived CDR1 and CDR2 are DFQATT and SNEGSKA (reference sequence). Between the trimmed V and J ends, which lost 4 bases and 3 bases, there was a span of 16 bases. The CDR3 covers 14 residues. CDR3 nucleotides: TGCAGTGCTACCCGGAGGGACTCTCACTACGAGCAGTACTTC. This translates into CSATRRDSHYEQYF.

This clonotype was detected many times. The gene calls are TRBV6-1 and TRBJ2-1, with 12 positions matching TRBD2. The trim removed 10 bases at V and 8 bases at J, leaving 9 bases unmatched. CDR1 MNHNS and CDR2 SASEGT come from the germline V gene. The CDR3 sequence is 14 residues long. CDR3 amino acids: CATTETSGRDEQFF. In DNA, the CDR3 is TGTGCCACCACAGAGACTAGCGGGAGAGATGAGCAGTTCTTC.

V usage is TRBV7-2 and J usage is TRBJ2-1; 8 bases map to TRBD2. Germline CDR1 reads SGHTA; CDR2 reads FQGNSA. After removal of 7 bases from V and 3 bases from J, the junction contained 8 bases not matched to a gene. The CDR3 has 15 amino acids. The CDR3 loop is CASILREAGYNEQFF. DNA for the CDR3: TGTGCCAGCATCTTGCGGGAGGCGGGCTACAATGAGCAGTTCTTC.

This clonotype occurred many times. This chain connects TRBV15 to TRBJ1-5, with a possible D match to TRBD1 (5 bases). CDR1 and CDR2 (germline): LNHNV, YYDKDF (reference sequence). V was clipped by 0 bases and J by 11 bases, with 11 bases between them. CDR3 length equals 13 residues. In nucleotides, the CDR3 is TGTGCCACCAGCAGAGATCAGGGCTTGGCCCAGCATTTT. Protein: CATSRDQGLAQHF. Complete variable domain (other parts from reference TRBV15 and TRBJ1-5): DAMVIQNPRYQVTQFGKPVTLSCSQTLNHNVMYWYQQKSSQAPKLLFHYYDKDFNNEADTPDNFQSRRPNTSFCFLDIRSPGLGDTAMYLCATSRDQGLAQHFGDGTRLSIL.

This clonotype was seen at least ten times. The J gene is TRBJ2-1, the V gene TRBV12-3 or TRBV12-4, with 9 bases identical to TRBD2. V dropped 5 bases and J dropped 3; count of bases not matched to a gene: 5. This CDR3 contains 15 residues. CDR3 sequence reads: CASSQLAGNYNEQFF. CDR3 bases: TGTGCCAGCAGTCAGCTAGCGGGGAACTACAATGAGCAGTTCTTC.

This clonotype was seen only a few times. The chain links TRBV20-1 to TRBJ2-7; tentatively, D is TRBD1 or TRBD2 (5 bases each). Germline-derived CDR1 and CDR2 are DFQATT and SNEGSKA (reference sequence). The CDR3 covers 16 residues. Trimming pared 0 bases from V and 3 bases from J, leaving 18 bases between. Here the CDR3 DNA reads TGCAGTGCTAGAGATGCTTCCGGGACCGCATACTACGAGCAGTACTTC. It is translated as CSARDASGTAYYEQYF.

This clonotype was recorded many times. The chain combines TRBV20-1 with TRBJ1-5; D is unclear. Trimming took 0 bases from V and 3 from J, leaving 6 bases between them. The CDR3 runs to 13 residues. Per the germline V gene, CDR1 is DFQATT and CDR2 is SNEGSKA (reference sequence). CDR3 DNA: TGCAGTGCTAGAGACAGTCCCAATCAGCCCCAGCATTTT. The encoded protein is CSARDSPNQPQHF.